The 8 T cell receptor beta chains in this list originate from one sample, sequenced in a study of regulatory dendritic cells for organ transplantation. These receptors have no known antigen. Produced via immunoSEQ multiplex PCR; TCRdb's table is partial and in-frame only. The profile shows 20,000 or so clones, 85% of them singletons. CFSE-labeled sorted T cells met regulatory or mature dendritic cells for 4 to 6 days. Sequenced: naive CD4+ T cells from blood cultured with dendritic cells. This sample's subset: CD45RA+ naive T cells. These TCRs come from a human donor in good health.

V usage is TRBV5-5 and J usage is TRBJ2-5; TRBD2 aligns across 8 bases. The CDR3 is made up of 14 amino acids. Losses at the gene ends were 4 bases for V and 5 bases for J; bases not matched to a gene: 7. Germline CDR1 is SGHKS and CDR2 is YYEKEE (reference sequence). The CDR3 DNA follows: TGTGCCAGCAGCCCCCCGGGGGGGCTGGAGACCCAGTACTTC. It yields the protein CASSPPGGLETQYF.

This sequence joins TRBV21-1 and TRBJ2-1; the table's D call TRBD1 went unverified against the DNA. TRBV21-1 is annotated as a pseudogene. CDR3 length equals 15 residues. The CDR3 is CASSTIRGAYNEQFF. CDR3 coding DNA: TGTGCCAGCAGCACCATTAGGGGCGCGTACAATGAGCAGTTCTTC.

This sequence joins TRBV7-2 and TRBJ1-5; D call uncertain. The CDR3 is made up of 16 amino acids. The germline V gene has CDR1 SGHTA and CDR2 FQGNSA. V was cut by 2 bases and J by 0 bases, with 11 bases left in between. The CDR3: CASSLRARASNQPQHF. The CDR3 DNA reads TGTGCCAGCAGCTTAAGAGCCCGGGCTAGCAATCAGCCCCAGCATTTT.

V usage is TRBV9 and J usage is TRBJ2-3, with 13 bases lining up with TRBD2. V was pared by 4 bases and J by 5 bases, with 4 bases of the junction left unmatched. The germline CDR1 and CDR2 sequences are SGDLS and YYNGEE. The CDR3 covers 15 residues. CDR3 sequence: CASSPGLAGVDTQYF. Here the CDR3 DNA reads TGTGCCAGCAGCCCTGGACTAGCGGGGGTAGATACGCAGTATTTT. Full variable domain (outside the CDR3, taken from reference TRBV9 and TRBJ2-3): DSGVTQTPKHLITATGQRVTLRCSPRSGDLSVYWYQQSLDQGLQFLIQYYNGEERAKGNILERFSAQQFPDLHSELNLSSLELGDSALYFCASSPGLAGVDTQYFGPGTRLTVL.

The chain has TRBV6-5 and TRBJ2-7; 10 bases fit TRBD1. This CDR3 region has 15 residues. J lost 2 bases, V lost 7 bases, and 8 bases had no gene match. CDR1 is MNHEY, CDR2 SVGAGI, per germline. CDR3 bases: TGTGCCAGCACTCGGGACAGGGGCGCCACCTACGAGCAGTACTTC. Amino acids: CASTRDRGATYEQYF.

The rearrangement links TRBV7-9 to TRBJ1-1; tentatively, D is TRBD1 (5 bases). From germline, CDR1 is SEHNR and CDR2 FQNEAQ (reference sequence). The CDR3 extends over 13 amino acids. V dropped 3 bases and J dropped 5 bases, with 10 bases sitting between them. The CDR3 is CASSFQGGTEAFF. As DNA, the CDR3 is TGTGCCAGCAGCTTTCAGGGAGGGACTGAAGCTTTCTTT.

The chain uses TRBV15 and TRBJ1-6; the D gene is possibly TRBD1 (6 bases). Germline assignment: CDR1 LNHNV and CDR2 YYDKDF (reference sequence). Trimming took 8 bases from V and 7 from J, leaving 21 bases between them. This CDR3 has 16 amino acids. CDR3: CATGEGRGTQNSPLHF. CDR3 in DNA: TGTGCCACCGGGGAAGGGAGGGGGACACAGAATTCACCCCTCCACTTT.

The V call is TRBV4-3, the J call TRBJ2-4, with unresolved D. CDR3 length equals 14 residues. Per germline, CDR1 LGHNA and CDR2 YSLEER. The germline V and J ends were trimmed by 3 bases and 0 bases, with 6 bases remaining between them. CDR3 sequence: CASSHTEAKNIQYF. The CDR3 bases are TGCGCCAGCAGCCATACTGAAGCCAAAAACATTCAGTACTTC.